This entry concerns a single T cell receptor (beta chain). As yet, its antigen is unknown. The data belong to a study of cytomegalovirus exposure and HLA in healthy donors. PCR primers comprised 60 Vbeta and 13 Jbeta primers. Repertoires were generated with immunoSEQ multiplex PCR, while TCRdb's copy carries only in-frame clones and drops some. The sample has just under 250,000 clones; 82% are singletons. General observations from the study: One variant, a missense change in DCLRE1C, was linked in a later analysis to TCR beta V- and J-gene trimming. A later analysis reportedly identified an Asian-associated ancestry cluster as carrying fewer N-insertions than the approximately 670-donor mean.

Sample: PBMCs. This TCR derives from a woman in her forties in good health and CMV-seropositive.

For the CDR3, the DNA is TGTGCCAGCAGCCGTGTTGGGAGTCAAAGCTCCTACGAGCAGTACTTC. It yields the protein CASSRVGSQSSYEQYF. The chain recombines TRBV5-4 with TRBJ2-7; D is perhaps TRBD2 (5 bases). Germline CDR1 is SGHNT and CDR2 is YYREEE (reference sequence). This CDR3 has 16 residues. Trimming shortened V by 4 bases and J by 0 bases, and 17 bases separated the two germline ends.